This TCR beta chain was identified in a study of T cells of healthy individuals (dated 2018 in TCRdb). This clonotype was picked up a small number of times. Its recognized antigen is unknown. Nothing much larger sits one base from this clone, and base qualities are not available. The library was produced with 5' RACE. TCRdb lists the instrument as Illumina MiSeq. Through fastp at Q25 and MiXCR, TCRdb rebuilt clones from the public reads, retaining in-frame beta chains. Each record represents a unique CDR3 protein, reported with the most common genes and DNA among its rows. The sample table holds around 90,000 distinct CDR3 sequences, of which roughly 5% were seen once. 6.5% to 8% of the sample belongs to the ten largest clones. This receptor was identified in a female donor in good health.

The CDR3 region reads CASNRQGYQPQHF. The nucleotide sequence reads TGTGCCAGCAACAGACAGGGCTATCAGCCCCAGCATTTT. The chain employs TRBV6-2 or TRBV6-3 and TRBJ1-5, with 7 junctional bases fitting TRBD1. CDR1 is given as MNHEY and CDR2 as SVGEGT, both from the germline V gene. From the cysteine through the phenylalanine, the CDR3 covers 13 amino acids. Solely the CDR3 DNA is kept, with 39 bases framed from the first base. For this chain, trimming is 7 bases at the V end and 5 bases at the J end, and the number of junction bases without a gene match is 5.